This record covers a single TCR beta chain. Its specificity is unknown. This sample is part of a study of cytomegalovirus exposure and HLA in healthy donors. Broader study findings: Across donors, most TCRs were seen rarely, yet some public ones were widespread.

With V trimmed by 1 base and J by 2 bases, 4 bases remained unmatched. The CDR3 runs to 15 residues. The germline CDR1 and CDR2 sequences are SGHRS and YFSETQ. Use of 60 Vbeta and 13 Jbeta primers characterized the PCR. Repertoires were generated with immunoSEQ multiplex PCR, while TCRdb's copy carries only in-frame clones and drops some. This sample's clone table lists 150,000 to 200,000 clones. The TCR originated in a woman in her sixties or seventies in good health and CMV-seronegative. Sequencing was performed on PBMCs. The chain carries TRBV5-1 and TRBJ2-5; 8 bases map to TRBD2. The CDR3 DNA follows: TGCGCCAGCAGCTTGACTAGCGGTCCACAAGAGACCCAGTACTTC. This gives the protein CASSLTSGPQETQYF.